This T cell receptor beta chain was recovered during a study of prognosis after radiotherapy for stage I lung cancer. As for the study in general: The tumor diagnosis was squamous cell carcinoma for seven patients and adenocarcinoma for some eleven.

Turning to this clonotype: One base away lies a much larger clone, so this may be a sequencing read error.

Starting from genomic DNA, TCR beta CDR3 was amplified through two-round multiplex PCR. Individual primers that were specific to each TRBV and TRBJ gene served in first-round PCR. It was universal primers that the second PCR round used. TCRdb recomputed calls from the multiplex PCR reads with MiXCR, one row per CDR3 protein. The profile shows 30,000 to 40,000 distinct CDR3 sequences, about 34% of them singletons. The CDR3 sequence is 15 residues long. The V end was cut by 5 bases, the J end by 4 bases, with 15 bases between. Germline V gives CDR1 SEHNR, CDR2 FQNEAQ (reference sequence). This receptor was taken from a donor over 45 with non-small cell lung cancer. The chain carries TRBV7-9 and TRBJ2-1; possible D gene TRBD2, 5 bases. Sequencing was performed on PBMCs, taken before or after stereotactic body radiation therapy (not recorded which). CDR3 amino acids: CASSPGLSCYNEQFF. The CDR3 bases are TGTGCCAGCAGCCCCGGACTTTCATGTTACAATGAGCAGTTCTTC.